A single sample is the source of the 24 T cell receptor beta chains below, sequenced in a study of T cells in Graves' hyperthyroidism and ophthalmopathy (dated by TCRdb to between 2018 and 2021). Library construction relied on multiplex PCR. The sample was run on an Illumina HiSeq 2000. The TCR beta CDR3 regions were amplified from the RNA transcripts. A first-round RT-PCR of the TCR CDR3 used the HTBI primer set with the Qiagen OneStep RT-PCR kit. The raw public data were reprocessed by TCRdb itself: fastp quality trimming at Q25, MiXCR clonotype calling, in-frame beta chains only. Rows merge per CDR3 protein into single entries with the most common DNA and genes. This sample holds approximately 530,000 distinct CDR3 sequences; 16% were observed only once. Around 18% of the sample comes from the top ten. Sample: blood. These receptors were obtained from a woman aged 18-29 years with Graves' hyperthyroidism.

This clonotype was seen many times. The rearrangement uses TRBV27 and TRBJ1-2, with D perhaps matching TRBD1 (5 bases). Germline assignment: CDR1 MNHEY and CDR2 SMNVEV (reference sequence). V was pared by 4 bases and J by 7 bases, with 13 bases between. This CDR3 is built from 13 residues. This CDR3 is CASSSTRASGYTF. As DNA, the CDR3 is TGTGCCAGCAGTTCGACCAGGGCTAGTGGCTACACCTTC.

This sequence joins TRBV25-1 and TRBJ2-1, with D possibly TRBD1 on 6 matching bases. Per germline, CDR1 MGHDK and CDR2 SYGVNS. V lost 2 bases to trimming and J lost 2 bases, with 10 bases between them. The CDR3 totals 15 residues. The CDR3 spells CASSEQGGTYNEQFF. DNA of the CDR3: TGTGCCAGCAGTGAACAAGGGGGAACCTACAATGAGCAGTTCTTC.

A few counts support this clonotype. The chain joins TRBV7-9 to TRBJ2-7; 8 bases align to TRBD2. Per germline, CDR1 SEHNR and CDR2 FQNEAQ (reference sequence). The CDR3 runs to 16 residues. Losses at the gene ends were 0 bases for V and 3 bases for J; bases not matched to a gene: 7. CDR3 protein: CASSLAGASGYYEQYF. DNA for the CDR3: TGTGCCAGCAGCTTAGCGGGGGCTAGCGGGTACTACGAGCAGTACTTC.

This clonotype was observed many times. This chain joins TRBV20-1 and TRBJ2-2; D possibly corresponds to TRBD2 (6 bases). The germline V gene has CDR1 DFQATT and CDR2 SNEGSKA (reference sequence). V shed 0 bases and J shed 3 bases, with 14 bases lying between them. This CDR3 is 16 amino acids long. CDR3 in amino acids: CSARDPGVGDTGELFF. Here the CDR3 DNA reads TGCAGTGCTAGAGATCCGGGGGTTGGGGACACCGGGGAGCTGTTTTTT.

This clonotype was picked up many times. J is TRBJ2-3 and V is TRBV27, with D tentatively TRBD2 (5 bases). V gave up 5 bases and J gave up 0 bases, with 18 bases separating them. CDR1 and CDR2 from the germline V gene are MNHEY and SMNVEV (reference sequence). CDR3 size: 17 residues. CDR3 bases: TGTGCCAGCAGTACCCCTGGACTTAGTGCTAGCACAGATACGCAGTATTTT. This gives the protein CASSTPGLSASTDTQYF.

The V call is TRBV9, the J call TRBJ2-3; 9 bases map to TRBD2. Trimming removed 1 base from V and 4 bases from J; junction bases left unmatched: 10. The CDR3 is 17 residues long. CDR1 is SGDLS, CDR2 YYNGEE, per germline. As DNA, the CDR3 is TGTGCCAGCAGCGTAAGGGGCCCGGGACTAGCATCAGATACGCAGTATTTT. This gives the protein CASSVRGPGLASDTQYF. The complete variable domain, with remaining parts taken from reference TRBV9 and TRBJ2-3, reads DSGVTQTPKHLITATGQRVTLRCSPRSGDLSVYWYQQSLDQGLQFLIQYYNGEERAKGNILERFSAQQFPDLHSELNLSSLELGDSALYFCASSVRGPGLASDTQYFGPGTRLTVL.

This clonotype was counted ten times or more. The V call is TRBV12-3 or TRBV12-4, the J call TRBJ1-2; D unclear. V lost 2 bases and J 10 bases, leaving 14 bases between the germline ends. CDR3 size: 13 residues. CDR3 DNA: TGTGCCAGCAGTTTACGGACTGCCTCTATCTACACCTTC. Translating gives CASSLRTASIYTF.

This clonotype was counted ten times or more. The CDR3 nucleotides read TGCAGTGCTTGCCCCCCCCCAGGCGGGTACACTGAAGCTTTCTTT. Translating gives CSACPPPGGYTEAFF. The chain recombines TRBV20-1 with TRBJ1-1; D is unresolved. The germline V gene encodes CDR1 DFQATT and CDR2 SNEGSKA (reference sequence). Deletions cut 5 bases from V and 3 bases from J, with 19 bases between. The CDR3 consists of 15 residues.

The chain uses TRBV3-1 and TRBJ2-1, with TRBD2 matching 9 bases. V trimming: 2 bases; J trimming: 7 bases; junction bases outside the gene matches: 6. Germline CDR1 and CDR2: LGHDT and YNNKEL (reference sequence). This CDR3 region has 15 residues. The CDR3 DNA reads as TGTGCCAGCAGCCAATTCCTAGCGGGGAGGAATGAGCAGTTCTTC. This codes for CASSQFLAGRNEQFF.

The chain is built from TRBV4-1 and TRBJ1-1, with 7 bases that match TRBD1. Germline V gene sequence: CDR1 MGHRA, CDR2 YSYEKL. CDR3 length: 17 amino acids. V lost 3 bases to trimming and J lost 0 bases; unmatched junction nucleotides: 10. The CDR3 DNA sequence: TGCGCCAGCAGCCACACCCGGGACAGATCTATGAACACTGAAGCTTTCTTT. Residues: CASSHTRDRSMNTEAFF.

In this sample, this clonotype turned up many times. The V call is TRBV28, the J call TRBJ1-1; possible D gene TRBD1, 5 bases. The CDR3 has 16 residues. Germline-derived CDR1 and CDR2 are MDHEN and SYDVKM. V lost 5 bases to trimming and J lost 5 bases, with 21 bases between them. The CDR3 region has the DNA TGTGCCAGCAGTCTACTCACGGGGGGGGGGAGGACTGAAGCTTTCTTT. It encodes CASSLLTGGGRTEAFF.

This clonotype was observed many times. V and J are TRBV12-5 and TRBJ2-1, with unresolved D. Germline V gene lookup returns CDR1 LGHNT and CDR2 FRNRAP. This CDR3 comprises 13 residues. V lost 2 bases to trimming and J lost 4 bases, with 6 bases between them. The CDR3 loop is CASGLREYNEQFF. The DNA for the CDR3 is TGTGCTAGTGGTTTGCGAGAGTACAATGAGCAGTTCTTC. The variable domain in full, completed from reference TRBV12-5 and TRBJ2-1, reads DARVTQTPRHKVTEMGQEVTMRCQPILGHNTVFWYRQTMMQGLELLAYFRNRAPLDDSGMPKDRFSAEMPDATLATLKIQPSEPRDSAVYFCASGLREYNEQFFGPGTRLTVL.

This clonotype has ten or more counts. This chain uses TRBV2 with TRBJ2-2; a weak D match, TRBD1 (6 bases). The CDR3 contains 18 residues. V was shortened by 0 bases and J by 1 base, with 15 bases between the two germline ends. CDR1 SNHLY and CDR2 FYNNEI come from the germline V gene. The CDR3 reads CASSEALLGALNTGELFF. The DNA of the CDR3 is TGTGCCAGCAGTGAAGCGCTTTTGGGGGCCCTGAACACCGGGGAGCTGTTTTTT.

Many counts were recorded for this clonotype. In DNA form, the CDR3 reads TGTGCCAGCAGTGACCGTCCTCCAAGGCAGCCCCAGCATTTT. The encoded protein is CASSDRPPRQPQHF. The chain links TRBV2 to TRBJ1-5; D gene uncertain. V was shortened by 3 bases and J by 7 bases, with 13 bases between the two germline ends. Germline V CDR1 and CDR2: SNHLY, FYNNEI. The CDR3 loop spans 14 amino acids.

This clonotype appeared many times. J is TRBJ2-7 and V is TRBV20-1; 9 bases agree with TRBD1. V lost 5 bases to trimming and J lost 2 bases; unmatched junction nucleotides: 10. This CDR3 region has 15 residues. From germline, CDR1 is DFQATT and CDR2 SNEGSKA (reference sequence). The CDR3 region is CSAQSGTGSPYEQYF. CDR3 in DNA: TGCAGTGCTCAATCCGGGACAGGGTCCCCCTACGAGCAGTACTTC.

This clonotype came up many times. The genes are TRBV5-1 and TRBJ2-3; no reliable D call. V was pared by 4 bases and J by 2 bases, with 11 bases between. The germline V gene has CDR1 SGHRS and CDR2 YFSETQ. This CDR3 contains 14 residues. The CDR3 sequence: CASSMGIPTDTQYF. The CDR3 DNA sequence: TGCGCCAGCAGCATGGGTATTCCCACAGATACGCAGTATTTT. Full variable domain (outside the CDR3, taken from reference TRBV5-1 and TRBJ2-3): KAGVTQTPRYLIKTRGQQVTLSCSPISGHRSVSWYQQTPGQGLQFLFEYFSETQRNKGNFPGRFSGRQFSNSRSEMNVSTLELGDSALYLCASSMGIPTDTQYFGPGTRLTVL.

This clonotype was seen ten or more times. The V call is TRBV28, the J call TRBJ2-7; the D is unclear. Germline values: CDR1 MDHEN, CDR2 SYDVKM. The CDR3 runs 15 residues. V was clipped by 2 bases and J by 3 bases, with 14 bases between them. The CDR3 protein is CASSLNVVGNYEQYF. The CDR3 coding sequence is TGTGCCAGCAGTTTAAATGTTGTAGGGAACTACGAGCAGTACTTC.

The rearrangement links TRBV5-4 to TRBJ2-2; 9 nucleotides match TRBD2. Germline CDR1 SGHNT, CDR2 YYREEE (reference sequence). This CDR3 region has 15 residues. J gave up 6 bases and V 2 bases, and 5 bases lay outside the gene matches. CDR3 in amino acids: CASSFGGGAPGELFF. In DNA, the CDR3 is TGTGCCAGCAGCTTTGGCGGGGGGGCCCCCGGGGAGCTGTTTTTT. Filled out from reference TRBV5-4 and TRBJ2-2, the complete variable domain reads ETGVTQSPTHLIKTRGQQVTLRCSSQSGHNTVSWYQQALGQGPQFIFQYYREEENGRGNFPPRFSGLQFPNYSSELNVNALELDDSALYLCASSFGGGAPGELFFGEGSRLTVL.

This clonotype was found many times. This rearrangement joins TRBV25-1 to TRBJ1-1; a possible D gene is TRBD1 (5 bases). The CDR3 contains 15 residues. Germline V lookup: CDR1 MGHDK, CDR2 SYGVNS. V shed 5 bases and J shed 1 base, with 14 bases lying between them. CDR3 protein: CASSQFGTANTEAFF. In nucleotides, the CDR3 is TGTGCCAGCAGTCAATTCGGGACTGCGAACACTGAAGCTTTCTTT.

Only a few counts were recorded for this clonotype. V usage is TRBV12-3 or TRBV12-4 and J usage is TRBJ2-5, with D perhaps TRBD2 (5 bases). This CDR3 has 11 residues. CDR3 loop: CASRQLGAQYF. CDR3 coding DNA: TGTGCGTCCCGACAACTCGGGGCCCAGTACTTC.

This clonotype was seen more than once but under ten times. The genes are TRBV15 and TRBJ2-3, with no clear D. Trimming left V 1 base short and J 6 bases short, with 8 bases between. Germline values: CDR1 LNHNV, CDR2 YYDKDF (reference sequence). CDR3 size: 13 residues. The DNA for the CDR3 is TGTGCCACCAGCAGAGCCTCCCCCGATACGCAGTATTTT. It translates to CATSRASPDTQYF.

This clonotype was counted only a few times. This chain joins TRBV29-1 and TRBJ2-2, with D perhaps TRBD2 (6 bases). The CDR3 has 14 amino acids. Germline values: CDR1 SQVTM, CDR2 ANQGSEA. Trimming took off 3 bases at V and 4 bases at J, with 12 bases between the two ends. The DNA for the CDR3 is TGCAGCGTTGAGGTGGGAGCGGGCACCGGGGAGCTGTTTTTT. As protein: CSVEVGAGTGELFF.

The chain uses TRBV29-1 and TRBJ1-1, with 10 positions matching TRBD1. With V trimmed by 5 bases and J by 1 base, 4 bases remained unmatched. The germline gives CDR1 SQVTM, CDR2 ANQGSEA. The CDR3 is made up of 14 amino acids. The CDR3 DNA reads TGCAGCGTTCCGACAGGGGGCTGGAACACTGAAGCTTTCTTT. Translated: CSVPTGGWNTEAFF.

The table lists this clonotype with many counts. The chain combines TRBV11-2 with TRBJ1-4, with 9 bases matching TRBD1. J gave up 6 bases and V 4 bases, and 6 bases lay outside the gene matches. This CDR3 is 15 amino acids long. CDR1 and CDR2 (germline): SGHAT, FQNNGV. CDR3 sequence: CASSSAGTGYEKLFF. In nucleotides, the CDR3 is TGTGCCAGCAGCTCCGCCGGGACAGGGTATGAAAAACTGTTTTTT.